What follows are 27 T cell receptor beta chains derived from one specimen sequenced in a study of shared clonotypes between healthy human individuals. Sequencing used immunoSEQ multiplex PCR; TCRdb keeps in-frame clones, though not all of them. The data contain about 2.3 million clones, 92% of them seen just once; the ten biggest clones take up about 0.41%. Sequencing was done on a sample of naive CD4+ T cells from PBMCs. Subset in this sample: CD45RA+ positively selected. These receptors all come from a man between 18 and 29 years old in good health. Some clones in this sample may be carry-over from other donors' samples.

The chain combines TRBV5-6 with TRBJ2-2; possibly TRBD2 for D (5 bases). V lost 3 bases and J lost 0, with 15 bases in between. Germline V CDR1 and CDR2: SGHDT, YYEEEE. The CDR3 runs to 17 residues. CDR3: CASSYTRGSANTGELFF. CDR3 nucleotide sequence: TGTGCCAGCAGCTATACAAGAGGTAGCGCGAACACCGGGGAGCTGTTTTTT.

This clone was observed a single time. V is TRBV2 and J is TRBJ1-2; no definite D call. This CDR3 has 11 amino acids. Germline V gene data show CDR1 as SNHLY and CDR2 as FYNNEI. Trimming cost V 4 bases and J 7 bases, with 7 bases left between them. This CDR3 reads CASSVSGGYTF. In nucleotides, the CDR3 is TGTGCCAGCAGTGTTTCTGGTGGCTACACCTTC. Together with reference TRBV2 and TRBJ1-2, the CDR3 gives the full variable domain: EPEVTQTPSHQVTQMGQEVILRCVPISNHLYFYWYRQILGQKVEFLVSFYNNEISEKSEIFDDQFSVERPDGSNFTLKIRSTKLEDSAMYFCASSVSGGYTFGSGTRLTVV.

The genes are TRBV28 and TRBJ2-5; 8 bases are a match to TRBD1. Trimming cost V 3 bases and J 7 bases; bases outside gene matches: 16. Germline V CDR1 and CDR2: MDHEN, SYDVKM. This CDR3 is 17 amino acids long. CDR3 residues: CASSFKPPDRGRGTQYF. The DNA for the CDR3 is TGTGCCAGCAGTTTTAAGCCCCCAGACAGGGGTAGAGGGACCCAGTACTTC.

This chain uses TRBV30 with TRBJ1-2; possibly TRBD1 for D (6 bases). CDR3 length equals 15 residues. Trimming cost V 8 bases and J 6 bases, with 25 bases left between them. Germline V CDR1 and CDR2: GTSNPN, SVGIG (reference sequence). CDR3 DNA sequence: TGTGCCCGTCAGATTCTCGGGGCAGGGGAAAATGGCTACACCTTC. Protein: CARQILGAGENGYTF.

Here the CDR3 DNA reads TGTGCCAGCAGTACGATAGCGGGAGGTCACAATGAGCAGTTCTTC. Its translation is CASSTIAGGHNEQFF. This rearrangement joins TRBV6-5 to TRBJ2-1, with TRBD2 matching over 10 bases. CDR1 and CDR2 (germline): MNHEY, SVGAGI. The CDR3 has 15 amino acids. After removal of 5 bases from V and 5 bases from J, the junction contained 6 bases not matched to a gene.

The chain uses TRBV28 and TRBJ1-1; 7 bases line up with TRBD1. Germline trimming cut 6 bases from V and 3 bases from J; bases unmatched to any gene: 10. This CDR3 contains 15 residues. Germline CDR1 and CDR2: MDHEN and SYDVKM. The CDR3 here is CASRLTTGWDTEAFF. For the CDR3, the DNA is TGTGCCAGCAGATTAACGACAGGGTGGGACACTGAAGCTTTCTTT.

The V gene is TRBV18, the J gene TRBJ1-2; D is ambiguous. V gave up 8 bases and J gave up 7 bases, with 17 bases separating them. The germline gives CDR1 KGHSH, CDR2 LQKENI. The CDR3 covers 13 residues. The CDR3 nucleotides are TGTGCCAGCGTCCCCGACGGGCCGTCTGGCTACACCTTC. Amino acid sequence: CASVPDGPSGYTF.

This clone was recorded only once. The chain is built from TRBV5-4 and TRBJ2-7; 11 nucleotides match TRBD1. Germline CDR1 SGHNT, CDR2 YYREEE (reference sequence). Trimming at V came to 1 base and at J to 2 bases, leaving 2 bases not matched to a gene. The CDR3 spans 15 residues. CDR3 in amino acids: CASSLPGQGAYEQYF. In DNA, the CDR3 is TGTGCCAGCAGCTTGCCGGGACAGGGGGCCTACGAGCAGTACTTC.

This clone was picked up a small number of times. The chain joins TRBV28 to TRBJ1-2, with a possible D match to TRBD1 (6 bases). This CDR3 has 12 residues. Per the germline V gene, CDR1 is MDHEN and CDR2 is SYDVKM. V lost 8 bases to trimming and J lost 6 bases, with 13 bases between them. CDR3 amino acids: CASVRSGDGYTF. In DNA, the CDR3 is TGTGCCAGCGTTCGGTCAGGGGATGGCTACACCTTC.

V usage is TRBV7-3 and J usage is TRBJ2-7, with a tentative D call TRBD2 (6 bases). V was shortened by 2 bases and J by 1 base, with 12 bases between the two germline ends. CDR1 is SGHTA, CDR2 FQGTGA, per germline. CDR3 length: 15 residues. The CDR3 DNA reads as TGTGCCAGCAGCTTAGCGCGGGGCCAATCCTACGAGCAGTACTTC. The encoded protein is CASSLARGQSYEQYF.

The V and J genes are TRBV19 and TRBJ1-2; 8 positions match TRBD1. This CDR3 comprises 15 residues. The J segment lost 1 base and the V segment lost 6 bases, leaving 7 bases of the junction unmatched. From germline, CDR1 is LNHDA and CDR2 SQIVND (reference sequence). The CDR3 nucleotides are TGTGCCAGTAGCGATCCCGGGACAGGTAACTATGGCTACACCTTC. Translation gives CASSDPGTGNYGYTF. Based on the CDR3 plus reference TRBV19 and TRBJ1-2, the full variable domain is DGGITQSPKYLFRKEGQNVTLSCEQNLNHDAMYWYRQDPGQGLRLIYYSQIVNDFQKGDIAEGYSVSREKKESFPLTVTSAQKNPTAFYLCASSDPGTGNYGYTFGSGTRLTVV.

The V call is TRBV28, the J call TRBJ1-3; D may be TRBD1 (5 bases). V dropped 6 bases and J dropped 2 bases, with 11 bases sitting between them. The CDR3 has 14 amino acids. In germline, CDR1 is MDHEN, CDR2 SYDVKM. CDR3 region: CASSLTEPGNTIYF. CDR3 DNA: TGTGCCAGCAGCCTGACAGAGCCTGGAAACACCATATATTTT.

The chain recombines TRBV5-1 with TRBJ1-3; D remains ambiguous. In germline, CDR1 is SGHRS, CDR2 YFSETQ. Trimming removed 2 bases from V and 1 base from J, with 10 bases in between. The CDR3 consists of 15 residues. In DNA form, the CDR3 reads TGCGCCAGCAGCTTCAATACGGTTTCTGGAAACACCATATATTTT. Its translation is CASSFNTVSGNTIYF.

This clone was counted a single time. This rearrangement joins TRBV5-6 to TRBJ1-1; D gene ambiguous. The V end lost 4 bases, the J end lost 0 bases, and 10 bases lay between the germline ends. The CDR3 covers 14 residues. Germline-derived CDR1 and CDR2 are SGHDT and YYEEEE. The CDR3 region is CASSPRRMNTEAFF. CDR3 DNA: TGTGCCAGCAGCCCGCGACGGATGAACACTGAAGCTTTCTTT.

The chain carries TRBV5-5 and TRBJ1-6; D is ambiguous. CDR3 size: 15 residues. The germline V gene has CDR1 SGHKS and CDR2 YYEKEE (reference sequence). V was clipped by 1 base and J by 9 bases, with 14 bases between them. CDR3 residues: CASSLNGNSASPLHF. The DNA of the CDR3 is TGTGCCAGCAGCTTGAACGGCAATAGCGCTTCACCCCTCCACTTT.

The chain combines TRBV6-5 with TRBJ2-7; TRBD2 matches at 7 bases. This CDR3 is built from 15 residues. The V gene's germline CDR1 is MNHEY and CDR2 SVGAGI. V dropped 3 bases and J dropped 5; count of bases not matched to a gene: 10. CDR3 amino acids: CASSYSGGSLDEQYF. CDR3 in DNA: TGTGCCAGCAGTTATTCTGGCGGGAGTCTCGACGAGCAGTACTTC.

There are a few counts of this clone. The chain's CDR3 is CASSVATLQPNTEAFF. Here the CDR3 DNA reads TGTGCCAGCAGCGTAGCTACGTTACAGCCGAACACTGAAGCTTTCTTT. The chain recombines TRBV9 with TRBJ1-1, with D unresolved. V was cut by 0 bases and J by 1 base, with 13 bases left in between. CDR3 size: 16 residues. Germline V gene lookup returns CDR1 SGDLS and CDR2 YYNGEE.

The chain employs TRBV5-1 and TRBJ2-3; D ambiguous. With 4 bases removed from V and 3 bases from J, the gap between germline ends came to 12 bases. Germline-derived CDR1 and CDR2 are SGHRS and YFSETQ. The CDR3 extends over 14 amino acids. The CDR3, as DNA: TGCGCCAGCAGCGTACCGGACGATACAGATACGCAGTATTTT. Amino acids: CASSVPDDTDTQYF.

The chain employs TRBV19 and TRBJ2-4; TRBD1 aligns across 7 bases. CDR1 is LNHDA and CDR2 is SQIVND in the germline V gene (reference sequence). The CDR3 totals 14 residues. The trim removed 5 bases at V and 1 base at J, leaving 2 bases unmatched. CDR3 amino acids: CASSPQGAKNIQYF. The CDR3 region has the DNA TGTGCCAGTAGTCCACAGGGGGCCAAAAACATTCAGTACTTC.

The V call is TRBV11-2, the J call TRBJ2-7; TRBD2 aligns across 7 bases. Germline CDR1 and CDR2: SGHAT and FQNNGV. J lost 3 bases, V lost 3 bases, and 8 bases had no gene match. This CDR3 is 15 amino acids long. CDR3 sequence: CASSLVRESGYEQYF. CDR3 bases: TGTGCCAGCAGCTTGGTGCGGGAGAGTGGCTACGAGCAGTACTTC.

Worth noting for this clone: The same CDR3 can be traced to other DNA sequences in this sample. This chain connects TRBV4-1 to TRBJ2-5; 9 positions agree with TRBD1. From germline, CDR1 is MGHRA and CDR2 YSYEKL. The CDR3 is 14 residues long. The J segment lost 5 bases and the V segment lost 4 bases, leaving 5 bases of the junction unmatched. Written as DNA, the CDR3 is TGCGCCAGCAGCCTTAGACAGGGGGGGGAGACCCAGTACTTC. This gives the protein CASSLRQGGETQYF.

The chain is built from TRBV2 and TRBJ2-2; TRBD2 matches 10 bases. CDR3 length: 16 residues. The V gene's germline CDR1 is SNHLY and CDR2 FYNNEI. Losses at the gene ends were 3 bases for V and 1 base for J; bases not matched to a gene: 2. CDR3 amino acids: CASSDTSGKNTGELFF. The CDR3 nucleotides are TGTGCCAGCAGTGATACTAGCGGGAAGAACACCGGGGAGCTGTTTTTT.

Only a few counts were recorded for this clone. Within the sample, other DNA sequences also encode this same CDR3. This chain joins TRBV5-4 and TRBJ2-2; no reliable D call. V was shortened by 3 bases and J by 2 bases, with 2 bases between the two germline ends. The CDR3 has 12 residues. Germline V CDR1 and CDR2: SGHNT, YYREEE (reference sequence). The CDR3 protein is CASSSNTGELFF. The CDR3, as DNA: TGTGCCAGCAGCTCCAACACCGGGGAGCTGTTTTTT.

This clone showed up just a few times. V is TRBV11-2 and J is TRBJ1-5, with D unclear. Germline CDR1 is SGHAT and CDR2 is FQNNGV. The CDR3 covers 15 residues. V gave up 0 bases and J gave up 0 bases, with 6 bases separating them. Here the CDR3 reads CASSLEGISNQPQHF. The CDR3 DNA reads TGTGCCAGCAGCTTAGAGGGGATTAGCAATCAGCCCCAGCATTTT.

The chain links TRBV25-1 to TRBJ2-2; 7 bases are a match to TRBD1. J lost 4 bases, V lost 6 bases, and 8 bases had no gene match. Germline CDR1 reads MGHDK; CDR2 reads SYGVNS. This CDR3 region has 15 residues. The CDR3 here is CASSREGAGTGELFF. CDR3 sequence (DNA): TGTGCCAGCAGCCGCGAGGGGGCGGGCACCGGGGAGCTGTTTTTT.

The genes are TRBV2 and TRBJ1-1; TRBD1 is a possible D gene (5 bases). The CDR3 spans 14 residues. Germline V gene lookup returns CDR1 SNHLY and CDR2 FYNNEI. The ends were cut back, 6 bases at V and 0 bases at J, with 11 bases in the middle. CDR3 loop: CASSRQILNTEAFF. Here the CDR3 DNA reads TGTGCCAGCAGCCGACAGATATTGAACACTGAAGCTTTCTTT.

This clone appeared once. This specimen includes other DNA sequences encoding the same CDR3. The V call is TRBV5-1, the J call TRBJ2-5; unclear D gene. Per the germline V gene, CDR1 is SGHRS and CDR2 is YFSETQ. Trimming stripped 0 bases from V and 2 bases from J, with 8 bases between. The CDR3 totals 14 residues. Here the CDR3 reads CASSLGGGQETQYF. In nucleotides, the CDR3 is TGCGCCAGCAGCTTGGGGGGTGGACAAGAGACCCAGTACTTC.